This record covers a single T cell receptor (beta chain). Its antigen is not yet known. Base qualities were left out, and no much larger clone turns up one base away. The CDR3 goes from the cysteine to the phenylalanine over 20 residues. Just the 60-base CDR3 DNA is kept, in frame starting at base 1. The V end gives up 4 bases and the J end 0 bases, leaving 14 bases in the junction not matched to a gene. The germline V gene sets CDR1 to SGHRS and CDR2 to YFSETQ. TCRbeta CDR3 regions were amplified from genomic DNA using the immunoSEQ Assay, a bias-controlled multiplex PCR. In the authors' own workflow: The number of nucleated cells in each sample was estimated by amplification of reference gene primers within the assay. To quantify the absolute abundance of each unique TCRbeta CDR3 rearrangement, sequence reads were collapsed and filtered. For each sample, productive Simpson clonality was calculated as the square root of Simpson's diversity index across productive rearrangements. The table was pulled from immuneACCESS by TCRdb, which kept in-frame rearrangements only. Such tables lose some clones; where checked, under half of the loss comes from unresolved V genes, and the rest has no known cause. V and J calls plus clone size are reproduced from that table; the DNA served to infer D and trimming. The sample table records about 220,000 clones; more than 70% of these occur just once. The ten largest clones represent 9.5% to 15% of the sample.

The data belong to a study of blood T cell repertoires in COVID-19 (dated by TCRdb to about 2020). Background on the whole study: Samples from collaborators originated in the United States, Italy and Spain and spanned both the acute and convalescent phases of COVID-19. The material from the prospective study consisted of cDNA or gDNA derived from T cells, B-cell-depleted T cells, or PBMCs. Deeply sampled blood TCRbeta repertoires from subjects exposed to, actively infected with, or recovered from COVID-19 were included in the dataset. A freely available public database, intended as a resource for researchers studying the immune response to SARS-CoV-2, is where the repertoires were released. Samples were obtained from the ongoing ImmuneRACE study (first 160 participants) and from some 1,300 subjects provided by 6 global collaborators. The sample metadata nearly always contained a de-identified subject ID, COVID-19 status, age in years and sex. Where HLA class I and class II types were available, the types were taken from metadata supplied by the sample provider, not from assay-based typing. Overall study outcomes, separate from this receptor: Clinical and demographic metadata were provided uncurated, with the amount varying by source and participant.

Whole blood was collected in K2EDTA tubes by collaborating institutions according to the institutions' own protocols. For TCRbeta analysis, collaborators shipped samples as frozen whole blood, isolated PBMCs, or DNA extracted from either of those sample types. The TCR originated in a human donor in a cohort sampled during active COVID-19. Sequenced input: peripheral blood. The receptor chain draws on TRBV5-1 and TRBJ2-3; TRBD2 fits 13 bases in the junction. The DNA sequence is as follows: TGCGCCAGCAGCCGCCTAACTAGCGGGAGGGCCGGTGGTAGCACAGATACGCAGTATTTT. Translation gives CASSRLTSGRAGGSTDTQYF. With the rest looked up from the reference TRBV5-1 and TRBJ2-3 genes rather than sequenced, the full variable domain is KAGVTQTPRYLIKTRGQQVTLSCSPISGHRSVSWYQQTPGQGLQFLFEYFSETQRNKGNFPGRFSGRQFSNSRSEMNVSTLELGDSALYLCASSRLTSGRAGGSTDTQYFGPGTRLTVL.